This T cell receptor beta chain was identified during a study of cytomegalovirus exposure and HLA in healthy donors. The study ran its PCR with 60 Vbeta and 13 Jbeta primers. This table comes from immunoSEQ multiplex PCR, and its TCRdb copy is limited to in-frame clones, with some not included. Of about 120,000 clones listed, about four fifths are singletons. The germline gives CDR1 SGDLS, CDR2 YYNGEE. This CDR3 region has 13 residues. J gave up 6 bases and V 6 bases, and 3 bases lay outside the gene matches. The origin of this receptor is a female donor in good health and CMV-seropositive. The chain joins TRBV9 to TRBJ2-1; 10 positions match TRBD1. The sequenced sample consisted of PBMCs. For the CDR3, the DNA is TGTGCCAGCACTCGGGACAGGGGCAATGAGCAGTTCTTC. Protein: CASTRDRGNEQFF.